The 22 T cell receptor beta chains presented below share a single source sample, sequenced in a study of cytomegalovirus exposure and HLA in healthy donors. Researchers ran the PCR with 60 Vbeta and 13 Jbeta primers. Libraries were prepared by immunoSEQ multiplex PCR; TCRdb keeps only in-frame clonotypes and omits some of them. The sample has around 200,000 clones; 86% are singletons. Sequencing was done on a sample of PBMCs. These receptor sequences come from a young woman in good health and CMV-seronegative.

The CDR3 sequence: CASSPRSGPYEQYF. DNA for the CDR3: TGTGCCAGTAGTCCCCGAAGTGGGCCCTACGAGCAGTACTTC. This chain uses TRBV19 with TRBJ2-7, with D unclear. Germline V lookup: CDR1 LNHDA, CDR2 SQIVND (reference sequence). The CDR3 is 14 residues long. V shed 5 bases and J shed 2 bases, with 13 bases lying between them.

The CDR3 DNA reads as TGTGCCAGCAGCATAAGACTAGCGGGAGTGGGAGATACGCAGTATTTT. The encoded protein is CASSIRLAGVGDTQYF. The rearrangement joins TRBV13 to TRBJ2-3, with 12 bases aligning to TRBD2. Losses at the gene ends were 5 bases for V and 5 bases for J; bases not matched to a gene: 8. This CDR3 contains 16 residues. CDR1 is PRHDT and CDR2 is FYEKMQ in the germline V gene (reference sequence).

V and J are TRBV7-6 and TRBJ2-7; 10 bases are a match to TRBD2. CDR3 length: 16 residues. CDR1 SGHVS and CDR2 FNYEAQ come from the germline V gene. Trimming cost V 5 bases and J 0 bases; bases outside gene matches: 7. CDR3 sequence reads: CASSTPLAGGSYEQYF. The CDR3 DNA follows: TGTGCCAGCAGCACACCTTTAGCGGGAGGCTCCTACGAGCAGTACTTC.

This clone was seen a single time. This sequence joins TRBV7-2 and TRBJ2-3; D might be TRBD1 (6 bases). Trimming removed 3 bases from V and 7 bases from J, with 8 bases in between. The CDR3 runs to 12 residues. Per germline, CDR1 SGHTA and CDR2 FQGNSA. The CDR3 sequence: CASSLDRHTQYF. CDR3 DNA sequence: TGTGCCAGCAGCTTGGACAGACATACGCAGTATTTT.

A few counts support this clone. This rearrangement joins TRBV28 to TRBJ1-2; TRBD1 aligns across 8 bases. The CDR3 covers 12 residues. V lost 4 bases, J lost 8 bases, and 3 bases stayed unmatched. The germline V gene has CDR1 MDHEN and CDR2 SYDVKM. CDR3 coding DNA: TGTGCCAGCAGTTGGACAGGGACCGGCTACACCTTC. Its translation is CASSWTGTGYTF.

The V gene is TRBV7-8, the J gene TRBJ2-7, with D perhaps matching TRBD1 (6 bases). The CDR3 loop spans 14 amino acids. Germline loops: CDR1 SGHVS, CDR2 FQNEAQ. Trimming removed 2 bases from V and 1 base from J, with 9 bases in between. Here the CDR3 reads CASSLTGNSYEQYF. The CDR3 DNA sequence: TGTGCCAGCAGCTTAACAGGGAATTCCTACGAGCAGTACTTC.

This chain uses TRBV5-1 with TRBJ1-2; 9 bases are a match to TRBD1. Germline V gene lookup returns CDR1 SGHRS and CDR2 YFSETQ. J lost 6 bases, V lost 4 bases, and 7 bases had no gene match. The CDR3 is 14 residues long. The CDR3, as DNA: TGCGCCAGCAGCGATCGGGACAGGGCGAATGGCTACACCTTC. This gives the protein CASSDRDRANGYTF.

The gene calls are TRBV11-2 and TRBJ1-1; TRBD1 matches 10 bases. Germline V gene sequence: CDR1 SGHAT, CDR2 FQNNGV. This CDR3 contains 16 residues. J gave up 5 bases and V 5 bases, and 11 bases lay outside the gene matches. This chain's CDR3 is CASSPRQGALKTEAFF. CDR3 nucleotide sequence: TGTGCCAGCAGCCCGCGACAGGGGGCGCTTAAGACTGAAGCTTTCTTT.

CDR3 residues: CASSLSALKGAATNEKLFF. The DNA of the CDR3 is TGTGCCAGCAGTTTATCTGCCCTTAAGGGGGCTGCAACTAATGAAAAACTGTTTTTT. The rearrangement links TRBV28 to TRBJ1-4; 7 bases line up with TRBD1. V shed 1 base and J 0 bases; nucleotides not matched to a gene: 11. Germline CDR1 is MDHEN and CDR2 is SYDVKM. The length of the CDR3 is 19 residues.

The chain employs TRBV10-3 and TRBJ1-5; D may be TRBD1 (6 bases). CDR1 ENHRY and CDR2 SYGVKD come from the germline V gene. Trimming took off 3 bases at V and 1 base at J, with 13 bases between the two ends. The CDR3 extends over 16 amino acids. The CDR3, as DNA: TGTGCCATCAGTGACTCTGGCAGGGGAAGCAATCAGCCCCAGCATTTT. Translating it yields CAISDSGRGSNQPQHF.

CDR3 DNA sequence: TGTGCCAGTAGTAATTCCCCCGGGACAGGCTATGGCTACACCTTC. Protein: CASSNSPGTGYGYTF. The chain joins TRBV19 to TRBJ1-2; 8 bases agree with TRBD1. Germline V CDR1 and CDR2: LNHDA, SQIVND (reference sequence). With 4 bases clipped from V and 4 bases from J, the junction kept 8 bases outside the gene matches. The CDR3 is made up of 15 amino acids.

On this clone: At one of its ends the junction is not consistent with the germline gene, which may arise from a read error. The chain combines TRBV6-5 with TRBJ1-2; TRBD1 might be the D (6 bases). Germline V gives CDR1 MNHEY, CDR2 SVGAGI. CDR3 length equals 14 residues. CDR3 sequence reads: CASSKTTRGWKGFF. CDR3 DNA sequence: TGTGCCAGCAGTAAAACGACCAGGGGTTGGAAGGGCTTCTTC.

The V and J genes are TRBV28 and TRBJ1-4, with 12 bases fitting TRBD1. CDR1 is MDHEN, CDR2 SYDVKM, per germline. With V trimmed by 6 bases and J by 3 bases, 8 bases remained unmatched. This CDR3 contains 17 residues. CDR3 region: CASRPTGTGGSNEKLFF. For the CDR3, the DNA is TGTGCCAGCAGACCCACCGGGACAGGGGGCTCTAATGAAAAACTGTTTTTT.

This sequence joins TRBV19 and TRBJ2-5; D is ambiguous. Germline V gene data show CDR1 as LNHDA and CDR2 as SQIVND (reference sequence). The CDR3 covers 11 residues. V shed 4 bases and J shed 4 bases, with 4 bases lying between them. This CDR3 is CASSTRETQYF. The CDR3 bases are TGTGCCAGTAGTACCCGAGAGACCCAGTACTTC.

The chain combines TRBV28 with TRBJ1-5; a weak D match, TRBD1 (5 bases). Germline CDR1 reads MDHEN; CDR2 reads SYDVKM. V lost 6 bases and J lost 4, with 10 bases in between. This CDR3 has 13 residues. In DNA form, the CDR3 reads TGTGCCAGCAGCCGCGACAGTAATCAGCCCCAGCATTTT. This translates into CASSRDSNQPQHF.

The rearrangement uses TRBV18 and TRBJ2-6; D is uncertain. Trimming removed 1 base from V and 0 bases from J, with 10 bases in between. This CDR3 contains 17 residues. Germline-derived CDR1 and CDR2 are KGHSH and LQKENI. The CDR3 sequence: CASSPLTGVSGANVLTF. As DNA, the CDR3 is TGTGCCAGCTCACCACTCACGGGTGTCTCTGGGGCCAACGTCCTGACTTTC.

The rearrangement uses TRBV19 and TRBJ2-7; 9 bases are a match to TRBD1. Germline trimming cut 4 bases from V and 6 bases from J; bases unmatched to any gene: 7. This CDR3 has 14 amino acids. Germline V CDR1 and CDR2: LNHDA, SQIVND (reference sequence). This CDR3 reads CASSTRQGGREQYF. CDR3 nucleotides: TGTGCCAGTAGTACGCGACAGGGGGGACGCGAGCAGTACTTC. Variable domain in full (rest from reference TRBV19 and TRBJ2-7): DGGITQSPKYLFRKEGQNVTLSCEQNLNHDAMYWYRQDPGQGLRLIYYSQIVNDFQKGDIAEGYSVSREKKESFPLTVTSAQKNPTAFYLCASSTRQGGREQYFGPGTRLTVT.

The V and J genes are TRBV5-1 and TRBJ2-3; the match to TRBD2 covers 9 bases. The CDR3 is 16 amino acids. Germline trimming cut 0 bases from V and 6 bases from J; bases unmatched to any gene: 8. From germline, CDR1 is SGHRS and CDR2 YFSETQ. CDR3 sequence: CASSLGGGGFMDTQYF. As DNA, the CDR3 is TGCGCCAGCAGCTTGGGCGGGGGGGGGTTTATGGATACGCAGTATTTT.

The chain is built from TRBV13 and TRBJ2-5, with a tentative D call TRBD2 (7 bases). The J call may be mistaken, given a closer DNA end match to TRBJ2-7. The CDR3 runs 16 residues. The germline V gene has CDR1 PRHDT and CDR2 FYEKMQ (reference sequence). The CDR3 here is CASSHQGRGSSYEQYF. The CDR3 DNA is TGTGCCAGCAGCCATCAGGGGAGGGGAAGCTCCTACGAGCAGTACTTC.

CDR3 sequence reads: CSVEPGFGTGELFF. CDR3 nucleotides: TGCAGCGTTGAACCGGGGTTTGGAACCGGGGAGCTGTTTTTT. The rearrangement uses TRBV29-1 and TRBJ2-2; the D gene is possibly TRBD2 (5 bases). V was pared by 2 bases and J by 5 bases, with 12 bases between. The CDR3 is 14 amino acids. The germline V gene has CDR1 SQVTM and CDR2 ANQGSEA.

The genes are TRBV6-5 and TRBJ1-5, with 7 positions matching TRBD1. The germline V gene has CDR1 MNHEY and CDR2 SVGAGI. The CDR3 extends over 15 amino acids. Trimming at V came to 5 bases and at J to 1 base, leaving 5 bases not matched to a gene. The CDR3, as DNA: TGTGCCAGCAGTCGCTACAGGGGAAGCAATCAGCCCCAGCATTTT. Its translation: CASSRYRGSNQPQHF.

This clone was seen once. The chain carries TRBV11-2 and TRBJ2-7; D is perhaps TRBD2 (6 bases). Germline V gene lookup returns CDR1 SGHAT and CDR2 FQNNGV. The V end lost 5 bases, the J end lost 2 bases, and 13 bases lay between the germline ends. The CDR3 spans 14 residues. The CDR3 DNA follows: TGTGCCAGCAGCGGTAGGCGGGGAACCTACGAGCAGTACTTC. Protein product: CASSGRRGTYEQYF.